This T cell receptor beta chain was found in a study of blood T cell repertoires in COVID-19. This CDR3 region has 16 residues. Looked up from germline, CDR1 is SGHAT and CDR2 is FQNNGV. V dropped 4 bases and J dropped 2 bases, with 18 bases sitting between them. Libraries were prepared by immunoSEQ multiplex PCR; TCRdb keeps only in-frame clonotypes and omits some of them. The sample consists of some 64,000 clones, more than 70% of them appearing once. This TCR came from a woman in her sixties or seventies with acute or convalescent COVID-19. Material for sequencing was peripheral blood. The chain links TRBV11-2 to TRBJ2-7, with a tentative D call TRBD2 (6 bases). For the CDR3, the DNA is TGTGCCAGCAGCTCCTCCGGGACTCCGAGCCCCTACGAGCAGTACTTC. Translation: CASSSSGTPSPYEQYF.